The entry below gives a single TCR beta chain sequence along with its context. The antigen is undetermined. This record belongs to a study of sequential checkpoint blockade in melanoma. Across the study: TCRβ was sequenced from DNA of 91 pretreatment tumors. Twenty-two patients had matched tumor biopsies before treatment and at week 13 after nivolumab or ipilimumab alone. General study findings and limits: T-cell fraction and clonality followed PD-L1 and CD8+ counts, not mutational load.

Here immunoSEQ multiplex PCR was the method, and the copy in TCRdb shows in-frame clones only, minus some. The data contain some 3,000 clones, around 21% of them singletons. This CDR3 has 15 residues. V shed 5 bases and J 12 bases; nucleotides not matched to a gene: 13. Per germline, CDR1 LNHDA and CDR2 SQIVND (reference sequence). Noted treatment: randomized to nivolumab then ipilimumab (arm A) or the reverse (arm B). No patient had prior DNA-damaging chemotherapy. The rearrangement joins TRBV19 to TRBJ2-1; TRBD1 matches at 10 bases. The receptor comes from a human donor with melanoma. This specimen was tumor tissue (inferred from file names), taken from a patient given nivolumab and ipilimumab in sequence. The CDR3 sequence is CASSPGTGASRGQFF. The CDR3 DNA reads TGTGCCAGTAGTCCCGGGACAGGGGCCAGCCGGGGGCAGTTCTTC.